This T cell receptor beta chain is drawn from a study of blood T cell repertoires in COVID-19. The CDR3 is 17 amino acids. Germline CDR1 is SGHAT and CDR2 is FQNNGV. V was pared by 1 base and J by 1 base, with 7 bases of the junction left unmatched. The protocol was immunoSEQ multiplex PCR, while the TCRdb copy is restricted to in-frame clones and leaves out a portion. The repertoire holds tens of thousands of clones, with 80% to 90% as singletons. The TCR comes from a woman in her 40s with acute or convalescent COVID-19. This chain joins TRBV11-2 and TRBJ1-1, with 9 bases aligning to TRBD1. The sample taken for sequencing was peripheral blood. In nucleotides, the CDR3 is TGTGCCAGCAGCTTAGTTGGGACAGGGTTAGCGAACACTGAAGCTTTCTTT. Residues: CASSLVGTGLANTEAFF.